This T cell receptor (beta chain) came from a study of tissue T cells after allogeneic stem cell transplantation. The CDR3 totals 16 residues. The germline V gene encodes CDR1 LGHNA and CDR2 YSYQKL. Trimming took 3 bases from V and 2 from J; bases not matched to a gene: 2. Notes on the study in general: In patients and mice, blood and spleen missed much of tissue repertoire. Motif-based clustering found tissue-specific repertoire signatures shared across patients, though few clones were shared.

Time point in this sample: mouse harvest day 7 after allogeneic transplant. Mouse grafts combined 10^7 T-cell-depleted bone marrow cells with 10^6 splenic CD5+ T cells. B6 (H2b) cells into BALB/c (H2d) mice; tissues taken at day 7 or 14. Only in-frame clones appear in the TCRdb table, and some are missing; sequencing was by immunoSEQ multiplex PCR. The top ten hold 6.3% of the sample, which has about 4,000 clones, roughly 50% seen once. A note on this clone: Its antigen is unidentified. Mouse germline and gene names are used. The DNA ends 1 residue before the CDR3 does, and the rest of the CDR3 is filled in from the germline J gene.

Sequencing was carried out using gut tissue. The TCR was taken from a female BALB/c mouse given C57BL/6 T cells with graft-versus-host disease after an allogeneic hematopoietic cell transplant. The rearrangement links TRBV2 to TRBJ2-2; TRBD2 agrees at 11 bases. Here the CDR3 reads CASSHRTGGNTGQLYF. The covered CDR3 bases are TGTGCCAGCAGCCACAGGACTGGGGGGAACACCGGGCAGCTCTAC.